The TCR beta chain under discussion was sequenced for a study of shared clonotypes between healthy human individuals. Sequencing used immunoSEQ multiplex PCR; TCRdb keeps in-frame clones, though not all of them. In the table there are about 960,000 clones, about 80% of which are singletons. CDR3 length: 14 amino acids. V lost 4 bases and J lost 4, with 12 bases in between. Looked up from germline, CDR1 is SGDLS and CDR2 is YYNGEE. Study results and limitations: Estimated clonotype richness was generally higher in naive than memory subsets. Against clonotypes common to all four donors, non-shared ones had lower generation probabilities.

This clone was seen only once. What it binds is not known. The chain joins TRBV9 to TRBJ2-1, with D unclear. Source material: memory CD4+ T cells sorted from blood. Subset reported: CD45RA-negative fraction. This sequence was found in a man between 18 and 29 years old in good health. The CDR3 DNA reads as TGTGCCAGCAGCACCACGCAGAATTACAATGAGCAGTTCTTC. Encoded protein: CASSTTQNYNEQFF.